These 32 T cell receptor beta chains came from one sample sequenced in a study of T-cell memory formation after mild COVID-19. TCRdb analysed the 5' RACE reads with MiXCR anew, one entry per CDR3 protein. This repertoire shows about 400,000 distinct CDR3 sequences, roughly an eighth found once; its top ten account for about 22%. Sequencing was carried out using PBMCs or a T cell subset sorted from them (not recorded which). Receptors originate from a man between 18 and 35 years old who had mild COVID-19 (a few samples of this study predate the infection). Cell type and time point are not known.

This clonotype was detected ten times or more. In DNA, the CDR3 is TGTGCCACCAGTGGGGGTTATGGCTACACCTTC. It is translated as CATSGGYGYTF. The rearrangement joins TRBV24-1 to TRBJ1-2; D gene unclear. The germline CDR1 and CDR2 sequences are KGHDR and SFDVKD. The length of the CDR3 is 11 residues. V was cut by 5 bases and J by 5 bases, with 5 bases left in between.

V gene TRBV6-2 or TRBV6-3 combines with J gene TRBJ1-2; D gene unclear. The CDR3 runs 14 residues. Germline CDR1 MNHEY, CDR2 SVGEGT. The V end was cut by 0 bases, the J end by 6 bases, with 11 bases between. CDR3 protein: CASSYSREEDGYTF. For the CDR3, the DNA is TGTGCCAGCAGTTACTCGAGGGAGGAGGATGGCTACACCTTC.

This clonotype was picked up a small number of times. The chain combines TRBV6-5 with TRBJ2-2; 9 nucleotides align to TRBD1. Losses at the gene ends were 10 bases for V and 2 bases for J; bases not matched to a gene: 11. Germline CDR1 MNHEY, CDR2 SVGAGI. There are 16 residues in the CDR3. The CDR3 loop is CATKLRQGGNTGELFF. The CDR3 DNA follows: TGTGCCACCAAATTAAGACAGGGGGGAAACACCGGGGAGCTGTTTTTT.

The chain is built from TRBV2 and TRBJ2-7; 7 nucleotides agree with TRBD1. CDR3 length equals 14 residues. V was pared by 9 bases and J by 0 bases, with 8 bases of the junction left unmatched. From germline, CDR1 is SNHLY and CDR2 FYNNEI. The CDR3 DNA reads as TGTGCCAGTAGGCCGGGACAGTACTCCTACGAGCAGTACTTC. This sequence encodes CASRPGQYSYEQYF.

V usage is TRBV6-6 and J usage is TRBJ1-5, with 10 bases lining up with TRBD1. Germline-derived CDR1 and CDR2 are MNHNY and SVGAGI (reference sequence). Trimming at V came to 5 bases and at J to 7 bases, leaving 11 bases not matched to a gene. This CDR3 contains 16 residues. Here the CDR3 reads CASSTPGGQGIQPQHF. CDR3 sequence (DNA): TGTGCCAGCAGTACCCCCGGGGGACAGGGGATCCAGCCCCAGCATTTT.

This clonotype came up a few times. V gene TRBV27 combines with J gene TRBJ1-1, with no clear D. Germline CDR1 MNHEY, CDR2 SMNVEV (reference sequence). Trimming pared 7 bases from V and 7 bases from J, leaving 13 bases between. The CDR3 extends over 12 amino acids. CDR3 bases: TGTGCCAGCATGGTGGTCGGAAGTGAAGCTTTCTTT. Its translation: CASMVVGSEAFF.

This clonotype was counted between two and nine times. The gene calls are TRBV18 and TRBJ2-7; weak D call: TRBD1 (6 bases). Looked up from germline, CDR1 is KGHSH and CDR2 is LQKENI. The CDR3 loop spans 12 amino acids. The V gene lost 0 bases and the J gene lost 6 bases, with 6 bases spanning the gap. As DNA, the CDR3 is TGTGCCAGCTCACCACCCAGGGGCGAGCAGTACTTC. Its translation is CASSPPRGEQYF. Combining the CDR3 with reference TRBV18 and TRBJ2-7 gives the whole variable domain NAGVMQNPRHLVRRRGQEARLRCSPMKGHSHVYWYRQLPEEGLKFMVYLQKENIIDESGMPKERFSAEFPKEGPSILRIQQVVRGDSAAYFCASSPPRGEQYFGPGTRLTVT.

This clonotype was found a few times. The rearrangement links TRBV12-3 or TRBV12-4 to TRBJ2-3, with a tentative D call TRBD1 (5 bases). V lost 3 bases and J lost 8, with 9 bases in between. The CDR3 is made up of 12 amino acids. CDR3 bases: TGTGCCAGCAGTTTCGACAGAGGTACGCAGTATTTT. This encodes CASSFDRGTQYF.

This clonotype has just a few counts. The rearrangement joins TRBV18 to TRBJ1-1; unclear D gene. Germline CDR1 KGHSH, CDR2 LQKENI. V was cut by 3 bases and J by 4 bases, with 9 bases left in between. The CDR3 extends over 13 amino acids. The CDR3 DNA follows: TGTGCCAGCTCACCCCCCGGGGTCACTGAAGCTTTCTTT. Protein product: CASSPPGVTEAFF.

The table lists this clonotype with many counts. The CDR3 DNA reads TGCAGCGTCAATACCGGGGTCGTGCCCGGGGAGCTGTTTTTT. Translated, it gives CSVNTGVVPGELFF. J is TRBJ2-2 and V is TRBV29-1; TRBD2 might be the D (5 bases). CDR1 and CDR2 from the germline V gene are SQVTM and ANQGSEA. Trimming left V 6 bases short and J 6 bases short, with 17 bases between. The CDR3 has 14 amino acids.

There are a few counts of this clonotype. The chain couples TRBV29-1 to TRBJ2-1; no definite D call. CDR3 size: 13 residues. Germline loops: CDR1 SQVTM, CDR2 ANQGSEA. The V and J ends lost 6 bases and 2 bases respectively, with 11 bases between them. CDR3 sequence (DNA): TGCAGCGTGTTGACGCTCACCTACAATGAGCAGTTCTTC. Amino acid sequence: CSVLTLTYNEQFF.

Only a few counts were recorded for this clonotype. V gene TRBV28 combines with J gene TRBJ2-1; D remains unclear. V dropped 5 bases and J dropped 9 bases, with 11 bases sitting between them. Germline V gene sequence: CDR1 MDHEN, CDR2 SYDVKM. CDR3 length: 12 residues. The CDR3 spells CASSPLVTEQFF. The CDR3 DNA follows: TGTGCCAGCAGTCCCCTTGTTACTGAGCAGTTCTTC.

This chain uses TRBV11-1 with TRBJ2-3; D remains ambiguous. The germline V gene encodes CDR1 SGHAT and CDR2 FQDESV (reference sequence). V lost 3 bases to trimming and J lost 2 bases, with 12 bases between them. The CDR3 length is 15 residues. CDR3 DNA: TGTGCCAGCAGCTTCGACTGGGCGGACACAGATACGCAGTATTTT. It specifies CASSFDWADTDTQYF.

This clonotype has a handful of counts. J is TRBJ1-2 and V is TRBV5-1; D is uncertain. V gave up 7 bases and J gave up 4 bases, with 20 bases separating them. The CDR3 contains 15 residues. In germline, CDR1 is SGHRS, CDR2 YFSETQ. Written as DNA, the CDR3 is TGCGCCAGCTCTCCCGGGAGCACAAGGGTCTATGGCTACACCTTC. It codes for CASSPGSTRVYGYTF.

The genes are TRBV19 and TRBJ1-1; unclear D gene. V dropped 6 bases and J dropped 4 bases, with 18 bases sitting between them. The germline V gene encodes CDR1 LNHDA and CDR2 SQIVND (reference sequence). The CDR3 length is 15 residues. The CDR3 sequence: CASSPRGVRGTEAFF. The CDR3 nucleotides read TGTGCCAGTAGCCCCCGTGGGGTGCGAGGCACTGAAGCTTTCTTT.

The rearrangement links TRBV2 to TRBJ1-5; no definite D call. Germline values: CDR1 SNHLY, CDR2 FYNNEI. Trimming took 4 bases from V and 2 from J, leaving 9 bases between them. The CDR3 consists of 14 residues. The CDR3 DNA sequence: TGTGCCAGCAGTGCCCGACTCCGCAATCAGCCCCAGCATTTT. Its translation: CASSARLRNQPQHF.

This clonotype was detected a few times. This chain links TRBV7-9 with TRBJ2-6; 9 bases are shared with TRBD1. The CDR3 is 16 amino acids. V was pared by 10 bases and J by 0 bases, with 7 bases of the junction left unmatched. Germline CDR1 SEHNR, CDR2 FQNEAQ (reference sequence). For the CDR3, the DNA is TGTGCCACCGCCGGGACAGGGAACTCTGGGGCCAACGTCCTGACTTTC. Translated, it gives CATAGTGNSGANVLTF.

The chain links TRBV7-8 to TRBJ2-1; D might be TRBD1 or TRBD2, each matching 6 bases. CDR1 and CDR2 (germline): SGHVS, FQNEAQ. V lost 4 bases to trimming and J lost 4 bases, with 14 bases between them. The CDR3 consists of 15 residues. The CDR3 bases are TGTGCCAGCAGCTCCGAAGAGGGGGGATACAATGAGCAGTTCTTC. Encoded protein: CASSSEEGGYNEQFF.

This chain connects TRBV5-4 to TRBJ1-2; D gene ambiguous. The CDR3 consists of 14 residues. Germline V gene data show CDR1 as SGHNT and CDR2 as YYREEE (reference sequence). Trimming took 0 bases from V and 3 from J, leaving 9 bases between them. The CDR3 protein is CASSLESFDYGYTF. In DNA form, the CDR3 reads TGTGCCAGCAGCTTGGAATCATTTGACTATGGCTACACCTTC.

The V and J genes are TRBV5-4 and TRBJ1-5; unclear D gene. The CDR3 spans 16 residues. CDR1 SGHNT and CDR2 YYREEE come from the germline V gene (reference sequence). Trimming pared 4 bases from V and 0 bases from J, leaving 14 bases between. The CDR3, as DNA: TGTGCCAGCAGCGATTCACCAGGTTTTAGCAATCAGCCCCAGCATTTT. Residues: CASSDSPGFSNQPQHF.

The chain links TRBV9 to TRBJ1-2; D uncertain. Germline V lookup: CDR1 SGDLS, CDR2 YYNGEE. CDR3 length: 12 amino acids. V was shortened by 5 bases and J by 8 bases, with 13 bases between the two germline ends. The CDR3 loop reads CASSLPFLGYTF. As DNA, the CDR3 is TGTGCCAGCAGTCTACCCTTTCTGGGCTACACCTTC.

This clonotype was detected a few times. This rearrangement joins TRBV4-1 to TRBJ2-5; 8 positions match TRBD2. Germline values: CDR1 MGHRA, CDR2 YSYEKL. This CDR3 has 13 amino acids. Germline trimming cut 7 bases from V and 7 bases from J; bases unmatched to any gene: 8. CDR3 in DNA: TGCGCCAGCAAGTCTATCCGGGAGGGGACCCAGTACTTC. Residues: CASKSIREGTQYF.

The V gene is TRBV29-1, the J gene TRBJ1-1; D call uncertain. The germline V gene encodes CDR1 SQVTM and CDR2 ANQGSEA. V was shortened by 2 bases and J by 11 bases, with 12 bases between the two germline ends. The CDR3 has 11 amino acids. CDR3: CSVEITVLAFF. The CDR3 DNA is TGCAGCGTTGAAATCACGGTCTTGGCTTTCTTT. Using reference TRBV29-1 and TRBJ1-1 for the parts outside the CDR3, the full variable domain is SAVISQKPSRDICQRGTSLTIQCQVDSQVTMMFWYRQQPGQSLTLIATANQGSEATYESGFVIDKFPISRPNLTFSTLTVSNMSPEDSSIYLCSVEITVLAFFGQGTRLTVV.

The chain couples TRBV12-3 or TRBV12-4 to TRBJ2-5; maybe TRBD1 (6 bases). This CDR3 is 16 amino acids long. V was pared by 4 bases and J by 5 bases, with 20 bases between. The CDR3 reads CASSSDRRAFGETQYF. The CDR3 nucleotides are TGTGCCAGCAGTTCGGACAGAAGGGCCTTCGGGGAGACCCAGTACTTC.

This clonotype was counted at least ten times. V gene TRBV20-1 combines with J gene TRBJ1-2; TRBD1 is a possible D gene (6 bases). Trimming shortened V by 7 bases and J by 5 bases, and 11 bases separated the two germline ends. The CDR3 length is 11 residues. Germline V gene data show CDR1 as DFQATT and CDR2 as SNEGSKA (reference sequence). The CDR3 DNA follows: TGCAGTGAGGGACATCTTTATGGCTACACCTTC. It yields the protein CSEGHLYGYTF.

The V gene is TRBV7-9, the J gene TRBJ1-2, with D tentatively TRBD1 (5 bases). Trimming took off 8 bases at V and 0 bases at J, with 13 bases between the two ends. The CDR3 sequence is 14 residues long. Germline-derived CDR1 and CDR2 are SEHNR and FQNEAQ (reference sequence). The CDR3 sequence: CASSRDAANYGYTF. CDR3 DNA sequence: TGTGCCAGCTCCCGGGACGCCGCTAACTATGGCTACACCTTC.

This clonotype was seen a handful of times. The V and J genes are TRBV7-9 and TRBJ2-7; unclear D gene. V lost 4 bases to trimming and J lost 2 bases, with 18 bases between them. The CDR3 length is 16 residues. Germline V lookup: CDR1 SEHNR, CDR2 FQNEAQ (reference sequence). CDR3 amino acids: CASSYHGDMAPYEQYF. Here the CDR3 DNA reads TGTGCCAGCAGCTATCACGGAGATATGGCGCCCTACGAGCAGTACTTC.

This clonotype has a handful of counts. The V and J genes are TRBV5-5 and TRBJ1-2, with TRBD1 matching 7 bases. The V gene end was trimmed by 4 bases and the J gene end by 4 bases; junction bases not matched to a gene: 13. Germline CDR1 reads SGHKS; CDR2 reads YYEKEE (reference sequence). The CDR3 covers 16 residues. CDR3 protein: CASSVVNRGGGYGYTF. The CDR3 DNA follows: TGTGCCAGCAGCGTCGTAAACAGGGGAGGAGGCTATGGCTACACCTTC.

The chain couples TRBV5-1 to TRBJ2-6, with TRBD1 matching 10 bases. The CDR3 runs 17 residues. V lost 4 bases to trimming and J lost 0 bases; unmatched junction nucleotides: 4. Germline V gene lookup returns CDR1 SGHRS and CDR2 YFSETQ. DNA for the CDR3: TGCGCCAGCAGCGGCCGGGACAGGGGCTCTGGGGCCAACGTCCTGACTTTC. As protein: CASSGRDRGSGANVLTF.

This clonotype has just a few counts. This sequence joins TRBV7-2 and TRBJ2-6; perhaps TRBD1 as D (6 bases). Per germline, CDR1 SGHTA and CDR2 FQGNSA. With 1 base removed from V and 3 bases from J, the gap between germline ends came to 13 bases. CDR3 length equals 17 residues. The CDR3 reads CASSLGRGRDGANVLTF. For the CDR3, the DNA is TGTGCCAGCAGCTTAGGCAGGGGCAGGGATGGGGCCAACGTCCTGACTTTC.

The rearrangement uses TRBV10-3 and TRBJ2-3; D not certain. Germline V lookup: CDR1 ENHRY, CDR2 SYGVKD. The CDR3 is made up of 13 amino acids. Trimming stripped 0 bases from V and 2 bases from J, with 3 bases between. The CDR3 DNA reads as TGTGCCATCAGTGAGTCGACCACAGATACGCAGTATTTT. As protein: CAISESTTDTQYF.

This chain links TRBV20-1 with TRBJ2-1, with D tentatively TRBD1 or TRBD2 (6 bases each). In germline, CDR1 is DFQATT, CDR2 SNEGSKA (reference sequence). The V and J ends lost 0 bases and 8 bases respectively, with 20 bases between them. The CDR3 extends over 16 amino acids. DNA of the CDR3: TGCAGTGCTAGAGATTTCTCCGGGGGCCCTATCGATGAGCAGTTCTTC. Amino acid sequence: CSARDFSGGPIDEQFF.